This T cell receptor (beta chain) was identified during a study of persistence of HIV-infected CD4 T cells. Study-wide background: A median of 8 years of suppressive ART preceded sampling.

The immunoSEQ assay was version 4, run in survey mode. Some clones are missing from TCRdb's copy, which holds only in-frame ones; the method was immunoSEQ multiplex PCR. The sample comprises fewer than 15,000 clones, about three fifths of which are singletons, and 6.9% rests with the top ten. Turning to this clone: Its antigen is unidentified.

The stimulus was an HIV-1 Gag 15-mer peptide pool, about 1 ug/peptide/mL. Sorting of responding CD4+ T cells relied on upregulated CD40 ligand together with CD69. For about 17 hours, CD8-depleted PBMCs received anti-CD28/CD49d costimulation, a CD40-blocking antibody and enfuvirtide. Trimming removed 9 bases at V and 6 bases at J, with 15 bases between. This CDR3 is 12 amino acids long. Germline loops: CDR1 LNHDA, CDR2 SQIVND (reference sequence). V and J are TRBV19 and TRBJ2-7, with a tentative D call TRBD1 (6 bases). The receptor was isolated from an adult man with HIV who was CMV-seropositive. Specimen: CD4+ T cells sorted from PBMCs after approximately 20-hour stimulation, collected from a patient who received antiretroviral therapy. CDR3 DNA sequence: TGTGCCAGCAAAACTCCCAGGGGCGAGCAGTACTTC. Translation: CASKTPRGEQYF.